Below are 12 T cell receptor beta chains sequenced from a single sample in a study of shared clonotypes between healthy human individuals. Naivety among CD8 cells was defined by CD45RO negativity and positive CCR7 selection, thereby excluding terminally differentiated effector memory CD45RA+ cells. TCRdb's table, derived via immunoSEQ multiplex PCR, lists solely in-frame clones and lacks some. The sample carries around 2,000,000 clones, around 93% recorded once. Sequenced sample: naive CD8+ T cells from PBMCs. These receptors all stem from a man aged 18 to 30 in good health. Some clones in this sample may be carry-over from other donors' samples.

This sequence joins TRBV19 and TRBJ2-5; D is unclear. The V end lost 9 bases, the J end lost 3 bases, and 20 bases lay between the germline ends. This CDR3 has 15 residues. Germline CDR1 reads LNHDA; CDR2 reads SQIVND (reference sequence). Here the CDR3 reads CASEGLDGTEETQYF. Here the CDR3 DNA reads TGTGCCAGCGAAGGCCTTGACGGCACAGAAGAGACCCAGTACTTC.

The V gene is TRBV7-9, the J gene TRBJ2-7; 9 bases are shared with TRBD1. This CDR3 has 14 residues. The V segment lost 3 bases and the J segment 6 bases; nucleotides outside the gene matches: 6. The germline CDR1 and CDR2 sequences are SEHNR and FQNEAQ (reference sequence). DNA for the CDR3: TGTGCCAGCAGCTTTCCGGGACAGGGTTCCGAGCAGTACTTC. Translated, it gives CASSFPGQGSEQYF.

The chain is built from TRBV6-6 and TRBJ2-2; D is unclear. This CDR3 region has 14 residues. The ends were cut back, 0 bases at V and 6 bases at J, with 8 bases in the middle. Germline CDR1 reads MNHNY; CDR2 reads SVGAGI (reference sequence). CDR3 residues: CASSYSPDSGELFF. CDR3 coding DNA: TGTGCCAGCAGTTACTCACCGGATTCCGGGGAGCTGTTTTTT.

A word on this clone: The sample contains more than one DNA sequence encoding this CDR3. The V and J genes are TRBV7-2 and TRBJ1-1; D gene unclear. This CDR3 spans 13 amino acids. In germline, CDR1 is SGHTA, CDR2 FQGNSA. Trimming removed 0 bases at V and 0 bases at J, with 2 bases between. The DNA for the CDR3 is TGTGCCAGCAGCTTAGCCCTGAACACTGAAGCTTTCTTT. It yields the protein CASSLALNTEAFF.

V and J are TRBV6-5 and TRBJ2-7; a weak D match, TRBD2 (5 bases). In germline, CDR1 is MNHEY, CDR2 SVGAGI. This CDR3 is 15 amino acids long. The V gene lost 2 bases and the J gene lost 3 bases, with 14 bases spanning the gap. The CDR3 nucleotides are TGTGCCAGCAGTTACGAGGGCGACTGGGACTACGAGCAGTACTTC. Protein: CASSYEGDWDYEQYF.

The genes are TRBV5-4 and TRBJ2-1; 7 bases agree with TRBD2. The V and J ends lost 1 base and 3 bases, in that order; junction bases with no gene match: 10. Germline V gives CDR1 SGHNT, CDR2 YYREEE (reference sequence). CDR3 length: 17 amino acids. The CDR3 DNA reads as TGTGCCAGCAGCTTGCCTCTCGCGGGAGTAATCTACAATGAGCAGTTCTTC. It is translated as CASSLPLAGVIYNEQFF.

This clone was counted a single time. V and J are TRBV11-2 and TRBJ2-2; 7 positions agree with TRBD1. This CDR3 comprises 16 residues. Losses at the gene ends were 5 bases for V and 0 bases for J; bases not matched to a gene: 6. Germline V CDR1 and CDR2: SGHAT, FQNNGV. The CDR3 spells CASSHRDRANTGELFF. The CDR3 DNA reads as TGTGCCAGCAGCCACCGCGACAGGGCGAACACCGGGGAGCTGTTTTTT. Full variable domain (rest looked up from reference TRBV11-2 and TRBJ2-2): EAGVAQSPRYKIIEKRQSVAFWCNPISGHATLYWYQQILGQGPKLLIQFQNNGVVDDSQLPKDRFSAERLKGVDSTLKIQPAKLEDSAVYLCASSHRDRANTGELFFGEGSRLTVL.

Comment on this clone: At the DNA level, this CDR3 is encoded by other sequences in the same sample as well. The chain recombines TRBV7-9 with TRBJ1-1, with 7 nucleotides matching TRBD1. CDR1 is SEHNR and CDR2 is FQNEAQ in the germline V gene (reference sequence). The CDR3 runs to 15 residues. Trimming removed 4 bases from V and 1 base from J; junction bases left unmatched: 6. CDR3 in DNA: TGTGCCAGCAGCTCGAGACAGGGCCGGAACACTGAAGCTTTCTTT. Its protein is CASSSRQGRNTEAFF. Based on the CDR3 plus reference TRBV7-9 and TRBJ1-1, the full variable domain is DTGVSQNPRHKITKRGQNVTFRCDPISEHNRLYWYRQTLGQGPEFLTYFQNEAQLEKSRLLSDRFSAERPKGSFSTLEIQRTEQGDSAMYLCASSSRQGRNTEAFFGQGTRLTVV.

The chain carries TRBV25-1 and TRBJ2-1; D gene unclear. The CDR3 length is 13 residues. CDR1 is MGHDK, CDR2 SYGVNS, per germline. Deletions cut 6 bases from V and 7 bases from J, with 13 bases between. CDR3 residues: CASSLGPGNEQFF. The CDR3 DNA reads as TGTGCCAGCAGCCTTGGACCCGGGAATGAGCAGTTCTTC.

A few counts support this clone. V gene TRBV9 combines with J gene TRBJ1-1; D is ambiguous. The germline V gene encodes CDR1 SGDLS and CDR2 YYNGEE. This CDR3 has 13 residues. The V and J ends lost 4 bases and 7 bases respectively, with 14 bases between them. The chain's CDR3 is CASSQTSVGEAFF. Written as DNA, the CDR3 is TGTGCCAGCAGCCAAACAAGCGTGGGTGAAGCTTTCTTT.

The chain links TRBV2 to TRBJ2-3; no clear D. Trimming removed 2 bases at V and 2 bases at J, with 17 bases between. The CDR3 is 17 amino acids. Looked up from germline, CDR1 is SNHLY and CDR2 is FYNNEI. In nucleotides, the CDR3 is TGTGCCAGCAGTGAATGGGATCCGAACAGCTACACAGATACGCAGTATTTT. It specifies CASSEWDPNSYTDTQYF.

This chain connects TRBV5-4 to TRBJ1-2, with 8 bases lining up with TRBD1. The CDR3 runs 14 residues. Germline CDR1 SGHNT, CDR2 YYREEE (reference sequence). Germline trimming cut 1 base from V and 6 bases from J; bases unmatched to any gene: 5. CDR3 sequence reads: CASSLQGAGDGYTF. The CDR3 DNA reads TGTGCCAGCAGCTTGCAGGGGGCGGGAGATGGCTACACCTTC.